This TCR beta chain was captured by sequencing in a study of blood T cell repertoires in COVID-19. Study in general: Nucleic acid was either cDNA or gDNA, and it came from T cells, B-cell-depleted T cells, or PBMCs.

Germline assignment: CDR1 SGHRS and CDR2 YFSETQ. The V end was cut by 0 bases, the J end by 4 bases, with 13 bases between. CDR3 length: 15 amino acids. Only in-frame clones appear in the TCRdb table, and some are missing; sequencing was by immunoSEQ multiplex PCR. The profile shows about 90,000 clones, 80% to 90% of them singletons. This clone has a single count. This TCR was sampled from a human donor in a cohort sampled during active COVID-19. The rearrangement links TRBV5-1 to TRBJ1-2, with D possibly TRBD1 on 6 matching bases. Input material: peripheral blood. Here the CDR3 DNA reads TGCGCCAGCAGCTTGGATGGACAGCCGTTCTATGGCTACACCTTC. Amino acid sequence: CASSLDGQPFYGYTF.